Listed below are T cell receptor beta chains from one sample, sequenced in a study of cytomegalovirus exposure and HLA in healthy donors. Measured with immunoSEQ multiplex PCR; TCRdb has only the in-frame clones, and not every one. The table lists more than 100,000 clones, more than 75% of them singletons, with 0.9% to 1.2% in the top ten. The sequencing input was PBMCs. Source of these receptors: a male donor in good health and CMV-seronegative. Both conserved end residues are part of each CDR3. Each record gives: J gene, D gene, V gene, CDR3 protein. A D gene is named only where the DNA matches it firmly.

J gene: TRBJ2-7
D gene: TRBD1
V gene: TRBV7-2
CDR3 protein: CASSEQGGSSYEQYF

J gene: TRBJ1-5
D gene: TRBD1
V gene: TRBV7-9
CDR3 protein: CASSLDRGSQPQHF

J gene: TRBJ2-3
D gene: NA
V gene: TRBV7-3
CDR3 protein: CASSLIRWREEDTQYF

J gene: TRBJ1-1
D gene: TRBD1
V gene: TRBV6-5
CDR3 protein: CASSYQGAHTEAFF

J gene: TRBJ1-4
D gene: TRBD1
V gene: TRBV25-1
CDR3 protein: CASSPSGQGADEKLFF

J gene: TRBJ1-4
D gene: NA
V gene: TRBV30
CDR3 protein: CAGVGATNEKLFF

J gene: TRBJ2-3
D gene: TRBD2
V gene: TRBV11-2
CDR3 protein: CASSLVPRTSESTDTQYF

J gene: TRBJ2-5
D gene: NA
V gene: TRBV29-1
CDR3 protein: CSVEPGSQETQYF

J gene: TRBJ1-6
D gene: TRBD1
V gene: TRBV19
CDR3 protein: CASSGQGARNSPLHF

J gene: TRBJ2-4
D gene: NA
V gene: TRBV5-4
CDR3 protein: CASSLKEFGNIQYF

J gene: TRBJ2-1
D gene: NA
V gene: TRBV7-8
CDR3 protein: CASSPRQDSYNEQFF

J gene: TRBJ2-5
D gene: NA
V gene: TRBV7-2
CDR3 protein: CASSSDTPGQETQYF

J gene: TRBJ1-1
D gene: TRBD1
V gene: TRBV7-8
CDR3 protein: CASSQGGDTEAFF

J gene: TRBJ1-4
D gene: TRBD1
V gene: TRBV7-2
CDR3 protein: CASSPDRGGEKLFF

J gene: TRBJ2-7
D gene: TRBD2
V gene: TRBV11-2
CDR3 protein: CASSPGGSGGYEQYF

J gene: TRBJ2-1
D gene: NA
V gene: TRBV7-2
CDR3 protein: CASSTGPDNEQFF

J gene: TRBJ2-3
D gene: TRBD2
V gene: TRBV6-1
CDR3 protein: CASSAGAGYTDTQYF

J gene: TRBJ1-1
D gene: NA
V gene: TRBV4-3
CDR3 protein: CASSQESGLKTEAFF

J gene: TRBJ1-4
D gene: NA
V gene: TRBV4-1
CDR3 protein: CASSVRDTRSGEKLFF

J gene: TRBJ1-1
D gene: NA
V gene: TRBV7-2
CDR3 protein: CASSPPVTEAFF

J gene: TRBJ2-7
D gene: NA
V gene: TRBV11-3
CDR3 protein: CASSPSLSYEQYF

J gene: TRBJ2-7
D gene: TRBD2
V gene: TRBV7-2
CDR3 protein: CASSLTGGRPGEQYF

J gene: TRBJ2-7
D gene: TRBD2
V gene: TRBV13
CDR3 protein: CASSLGGVAGGVYEQYF

J gene: TRBJ2-7
D gene: TRBD1
V gene: TRBV5-5
CDR3 protein: CASSWDRVGGEQYF

J gene: TRBJ2-7
D gene: NA
V gene: TRBV9
CDR3 protein: CASSAYLHPDSDHEQYF

J gene: TRBJ2-7
D gene: NA
V gene: TRBV7-9
CDR3 protein: CASSLADIAYEQYF

J gene: TRBJ1-1
D gene: NA
V gene: TRBV7-2
CDR3 protein: CASSLMGAGTEAFF

J gene: TRBJ1-1
D gene: TRBD1
V gene: TRBV27
CDR3 protein: CASRSGGGTEAFF

J gene: TRBJ2-7
D gene: NA
V gene: TRBV30
CDR3 protein: CAWMPGPAGEQYF

J gene: TRBJ1-5
D gene: TRBD1
V gene: TRBV16
CDR3 protein: CASSPPDRGYQPQHF

J gene: TRBJ1-4
D gene: TRBD1
V gene: TRBV10-3
CDR3 protein: CAISESAGGNEKLFF

J gene: TRBJ2-2
D gene: TRBD2
V gene: TRBV19
CDR3 protein: CASTHGGANTGELFF

J gene: TRBJ1-1
D gene: NA
V gene: TRBV6-5
CDR3 protein: CASTYEGNTEAFF

J gene: TRBJ1-2
D gene: TRBD1
V gene: TRBV5-1
CDR3 protein: CASSTREGGAYGYTF

J gene: TRBJ1-2
D gene: NA
V gene: TRBV9
CDR3 protein: CASSPEGDTWLSPLNF

J gene: TRBJ2-3
D gene: NA
V gene: TRBV2
CDR3 protein: CASSVSAAGDTQYF

J gene: TRBJ2-1
D gene: TRBD2
V gene: TRBV4-3
CDR3 protein: CASSQDSGGAYEQFF

J gene: TRBJ1-2
D gene: NA
V gene: TRBV7-6
CDR3 protein: CASSLDGGSYGYTF

J gene: TRBJ2-6
D gene: NA
V gene: TRBV6-5
CDR3 protein: CASRDGGSGANVLTF

J gene: TRBJ2-7
D gene: TRBD1
V gene: TRBV5-4
CDR3 protein: CASSLPGQGAREQYF

J gene: TRBJ2-1
D gene: NA
V gene: TRBV19
CDR3 protein: CASSRRSGRYNEQFF

J gene: TRBJ2-2
D gene: NA
V gene: TRBV5-1
CDR3 protein: CASSLIPGPGELFF

J gene: TRBJ2-5
D gene: NA
V gene: TRBV2
CDR3 protein: CASSQQETQYF

J gene: TRBJ2-7
D gene: TRBD1
V gene: TRBV11-2
CDR3 protein: CASSPGTGEQYF

J gene: TRBJ2-5
D gene: NA
V gene: TRBV7-2
CDR3 protein: CASSLAFLGQPQETQYF

J gene: TRBJ1-2
D gene: TRBD1
V gene: TRBV12-5
CDR3 protein: CASGFGTANYGYTF

J gene: TRBJ1-1
D gene: NA
V gene: TRBV25-1
CDR3 protein: CASSEYQEGTEAFF

J gene: TRBJ2-1
D gene: TRBD2
V gene: TRBV4-3
CDR3 protein: CASSHSSGGSYNEQFF

J gene: TRBJ2-7
D gene: NA
V gene: TRBV7-8
CDR3 protein: CASSSRQVPSGEQYF

J gene: TRBJ1-4
D gene: NA
V gene: TRBV4-3
CDR3 protein: CASSQETGANEKLFF

J gene: TRBJ1-3
D gene: TRBD1
V gene: TRBV5-5
CDR3 protein: CASSFWTGAGNTIYF

J gene: TRBJ2-2
D gene: NA
V gene: TRBV7-2
CDR3 protein: CASSRAGELFF

J gene: NA
D gene: NA
V gene: TRBV4-3
CDR3 protein: CASSQDLRLANYEQYF

J gene: TRBJ1-6
D gene: NA
V gene: TRBV5-1
CDR3 protein: CASSLRGGYNSPLHF

J gene: TRBJ2-7
D gene: NA
V gene: TRBV2
CDR3 protein: CASSDSGIRYEQYF